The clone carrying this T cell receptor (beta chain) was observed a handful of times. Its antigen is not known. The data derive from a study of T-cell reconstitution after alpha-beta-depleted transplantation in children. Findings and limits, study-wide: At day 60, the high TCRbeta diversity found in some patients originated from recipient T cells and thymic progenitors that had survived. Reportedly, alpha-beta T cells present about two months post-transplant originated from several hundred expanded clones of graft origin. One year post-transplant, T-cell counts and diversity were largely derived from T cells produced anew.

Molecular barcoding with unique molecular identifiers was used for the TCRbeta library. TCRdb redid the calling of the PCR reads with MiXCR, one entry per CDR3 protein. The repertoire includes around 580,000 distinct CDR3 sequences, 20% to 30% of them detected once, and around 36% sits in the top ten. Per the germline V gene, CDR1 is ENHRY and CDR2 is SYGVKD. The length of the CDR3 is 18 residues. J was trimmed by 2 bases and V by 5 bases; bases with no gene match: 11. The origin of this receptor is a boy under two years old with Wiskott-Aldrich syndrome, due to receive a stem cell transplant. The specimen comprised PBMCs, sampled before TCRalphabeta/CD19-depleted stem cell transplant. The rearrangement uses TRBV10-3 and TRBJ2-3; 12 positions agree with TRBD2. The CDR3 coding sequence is TGTGCCATCAGTCTTACTAGCGGGAGGTTTGGGACCACAGATACGCAGTATTTT. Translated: CAISLTSGRFGTTDTQYF.